The rows below give T cell receptor beta chains drawn from one sample of a study of graft-versus-host responses after intestinal transplantation. Using immunoSEQ multiplex PCR, the repertoire was profiled, and TCRdb retains in-frame clones only, with some absent. Seen here are 35,000 to 45,000 clones, 94% observed once, and the top ten hold roughly 0.22%. The antigens these receptors bind are not known. Sequenced here: unstimulated CD4+ T cells sorted from spleen or lymph node cells, sampled before transplant. The receptors were sampled from a human donor who was the organ donor for an intestinal transplant. CDR3s include the opening cysteine and the closing phenylalanine or tryptophan. A D gene is named only where the DNA matches it firmly.

d_gene,j_gene,v_gene,CDR3aa,CDR3nt
TRBD2,TRBJ2-3,TRBV11-2,CASSSSGGSDTQYF,TGTGCCAGCAGCTCAAGCGGGGGGTCAGATACGCAGTATTTT
-,TRBJ2-2,TRBV28,CASSNRDSRGTGELFF,TGTGCCAGCAGTAACCGGGACTCCCGGGGGACCGGGGAGCTGTTTTTT
TRBD1,TRBJ2-7,TRBV4-2,CASSPRPGTGGYEQYF,TGTGCCAGCAGCCCGCGTCCGGGGACAGGGGGATACGAGCAGTACTTC
-,TRBJ1-6,TRBV11-2,CASSLVLTNSYNSPLHF,TGTGCCAGCAGCTTAGTTTTGACAAACTCCTATAATTCACCCCTCCACTTT
TRBD1,TRBJ1-3,TRBV6-5,CASSHDRGSGNTIYF,TGTGCCAGCAGTCATGACAGGGGAAGTGGAAACACCATATATTTT
-,TRBJ2-1,TRBV7-3,CASSDGGPSYNEQFF,TGTGCCAGCAGCGACGGCGGGCCCTCCTACAATGAGCAGTTCTTC
TRBD1,TRBJ2-3,TRBV29-1,CSVGQGADTQYF,TGCAGCGTTGGACAGGGCGCAGATACGCAGTATTTT
TRBD1,TRBJ2-7,TRBV5-4,CASSFDPGQGAYEQYF,TGTGCCAGCAGCTTCGACCCGGGACAGGGGGCCTACGAGCAGTACTTC
-,TRBJ1-1,TRBV27,CASSLFTVGTEAFF,TGTGCCAGCAGTTTATTTACAGTGGGTACTGAAGCTTTCTTT
-,TRBJ1-2,TRBV6-1,CASSVDGNYGYTF,TGTGCCAGCAGTGTCGACGGAAACTATGGCTACACCTTC
-,TRBJ1-1,TRBV7-9,CASSLAPVPTEAFF,TGTGCCAGCAGCTTAGCGCCGGTGCCCACTGAAGCTTTCTTT
-,TRBJ2-5,TRBV29-1,CSGALGETQYF,TGCAGCGGCGCCCTAGGGGAGACCCAGTACTTC
TRBD2,TRBJ2-2,TRBV9,CASSVVPAGGTGELFF,TGTGCCAGCAGCGTAGTCCCAGCGGGGGGGACCGGGGAGCTGTTTTTT
-,TRBJ2-3,TRBV5-6,CASSLVLADTQYF,TGTGCCAGCAGCTTGGTATTAGCGGATACGCAGTATTTT
TRBD1,TRBJ2-3,TRBV4-1,CASSQGGTGLADTQYF,TGCGCCAGCAGCCAAGGCGGGACAGGGCTTGCAGATACGCAGTATTTT
TRBD1,TRBJ1-2,TRBV30,CAWTVGTGANYGYTF,TGTGCCTGGACCGTCGGGACAGGGGCTAACTATGGCTACACCTTC